These 3 T cell receptor beta chains share one sample of origin, sequenced in a study of regulatory dendritic cells for organ transplantation (dated by TCRdb to the late 2010s). These receptors have no known antigen. The library was prepared using the immunoSEQ multiplex PCR assay. Drawn from immuneACCESS, this table holds only the in-frame rearrangements with V and J called that TCRdb kept. Clones are partly lost; checked studies trace under half to an unresolved V gene and leave the rest unexplained. The sample records 20,000 or so clones, about 85% of which are singletons. The top ten hold under 0.3% of the sample. Sorted T cell subsets were CFSE-labeled and co-cultured for around five days with allogeneic regulatory or mature dendritic cells at a 1:10 DC:T ratio. Specimen: naive CD4+ T cells from blood cultured with dendritic cells. This sample's cell subset or site label indicates: CD45RA+ naive T cells. These TCRs come from a human donor in good health.

This chain connects TRBV19 to TRBJ1-2; 9 bases are a match to TRBD1. This CDR3 has 16 residues. The ends lost 0 bases at V and 8 bases at J; junction bases unmatched: 10. The germline CDR1 and CDR2 sequences are LNHDA and SQIVND (reference sequence). CDR3 coding DNA: TGTGCCAGTAGTATAGATGGGACAGGGATCAGATTGGGCTACACCTTC. It yields the protein CASSIDGTGIRLGYTF.

This chain joins TRBV11-2 and TRBJ2-5, with 13 bases lining up with TRBD2. J gave up 4 bases and V 2 bases, and 13 bases lay outside the gene matches. The CDR3 consists of 19 residues. Germline V gives CDR1 SGHAT, CDR2 FQNNGV. The CDR3: CASSLSVLAGGLNRETQYF. The CDR3 DNA follows: TGTGCCAGCAGCTTATCGGTACTAGCGGGGGGGCTCAACCGAGAGACCCAGTACTTC.

This chain connects TRBV6-5 to TRBJ2-7; D not certain. Trimming removed 5 bases at V and 6 bases at J, with 11 bases between. Germline CDR1 is MNHEY and CDR2 is SVGAGI. The CDR3 covers 12 residues. The CDR3 region has the DNA TGTGCCAGCAGTCGGGCTACCCCCGAGCAGTACTTC. Amino acids: CASSRATPEQYF.